A selection of T cell receptor beta chains follows, all from one sample in a study of T cells after yellow fever vaccination. One entry per CDR3 protein results from TCRdb running MiXCR on the 5' RACE reads. The data show about 550,000 distinct CDR3 sequences, with roughly 21% seen just once and 14% held by the top ten. The sequencing used PBMCs, collected 15 days after the yellow fever booster vaccination. These receptor sequences come from a man aged 25-45 years who received the YFV17D yellow fever vaccine. CDR3s include the opening cysteine and the closing phenylalanine or tryptophan. Fields, in order: clone size, J gene, V gene, D gene, CDR3 DNA, CDR3 protein. The D gene is left open where the match is weak. Clone size, where shown, is once, few, many, or a class for clones that have expanded.

abundance: few; j_gene: TRBJ2-5; v_gene: TRBV5-1; d_gene: .; CDR3nt: TGCGCCAGCAGCTTGGGCGGGGTCTCGGTTGAGACCCAGTACTTC; CDR3aa: CASSLGGVSVETQYF
abundance: .; j_gene: TRBJ2-7; v_gene: TRBV5-1; d_gene: TRBD1; CDR3nt: TGCGCCAGCAGTCGCACCACAGGGGTCTCCTACGAGCAGTACTTC; CDR3aa: CASSRTTGVSYEQYF
abundance: .; j_gene: TRBJ1-1; v_gene: TRBV29-1; d_gene: .; CDR3nt: TGCAGCGTTGATTTACAGGGTTACACTGAAGCTTTCTTT; CDR3aa: CSVDLQGYTEAFF
abundance: .; j_gene: TRBJ2-3; v_gene: TRBV6-1; d_gene: .; CDR3nt: TGTGCCAGCAGTGACGGGGCTGATACGCAGTATTTT; CDR3aa: CASSDGADTQYF
abundance: .; j_gene: TRBJ2-1; v_gene: TRBV5-1; d_gene: TRBD1; CDR3nt: TGCGCCAGCACCCGAATCGGGACAGACAATGAGCAGTTCTTC; CDR3aa: CASTRIGTDNEQFF
abundance: few; j_gene: TRBJ2-2; v_gene: TRBV2; d_gene: TRBD1; CDR3nt: TGTGCCAGCAGTGTGACAGGGGGAACGGACGGGGAGCTGTTTTTT; CDR3aa: CASSVTGGTDGELFF
abundance: few; j_gene: TRBJ2-2; v_gene: TRBV29-1; d_gene: .; CDR3nt: TGCAGCGTTGATCTGTTGAACACCGGGGAGCTGTTTTTT; CDR3aa: CSVDLLNTGELFF
abundance: few; j_gene: TRBJ2-1; v_gene: TRBV20-1; d_gene: .; CDR3nt: TGCAGTGCTAGACGGCCGCTCTGGCATGAGCAGTTCTTC; CDR3aa: CSARRPLWHEQFF
abundance: .; j_gene: TRBJ1-2; v_gene: TRBV5-1; d_gene: .; CDR3nt: TGCGCCAGCAGCTTGGACTTCGGACAAGGGTACGGTATGGACTATGGCTACACCTTC; CDR3aa: CASSLDFGQGYGMDYGYTF
abundance: few; j_gene: TRBJ2-5; v_gene: TRBV7-6; d_gene: .; CDR3nt: TGTGCCAGCAGCTTAGATTTCCAGACCCAGTACTTC; CDR3aa: CASSLDFQTQYF
abundance: .; j_gene: TRBJ1-6; v_gene: TRBV6-5; d_gene: .; CDR3nt: TGTGCCAGCAGTTACGCCTCCTTGAGGGGCCGGGGGAATTCACCCCTCCACTTT; CDR3aa: CASSYASLRGRGNSPLHF
abundance: .; j_gene: TRBJ2-3; v_gene: TRBV5-1; d_gene: .; CDR3nt: TGCGCCAGCAGTGGGTATAGCACAGATACGCAGTATTTT; CDR3aa: CASSGYSTDTQYF
abundance: .; j_gene: TRBJ1-1; v_gene: TRBV14; d_gene: .; CDR3nt: TGTGCCAGCAGCCTGACAGCGGGGAGTGAAGCTTTCTTT; CDR3aa: CASSLTAGSEAFF
abundance: few; j_gene: TRBJ1-1; v_gene: TRBV27; d_gene: .; CDR3nt: TGTGCCAGCAGTTGGATAAGGGGGACCACTGAAGCTTTCTTT; CDR3aa: CASSWIRGTTEAFF
abundance: few; j_gene: TRBJ2-5; v_gene: TRBV29-1; d_gene: .; CDR3nt: TGCAGCGTTTCTATGGGGTTAGAGACCCAGTACTTC; CDR3aa: CSVSMGLETQYF
abundance: .; j_gene: TRBJ2-5; v_gene: TRBV7-2; d_gene: TRBD2; CDR3nt: TGTGCCAGCAGCTTAGCGCGGGGGAGCCAAGAGACCCAGTACTTC; CDR3aa: CASSLARGSQETQYF
abundance: .; j_gene: TRBJ2-7; v_gene: TRBV7-9; d_gene: .; CDR3nt: TGTGCCAGCAGCTCCCAGCGTCGCTCCTACGGGCAGTACTTC; CDR3aa: CASSSQRRSYGQYF
abundance: .; j_gene: TRBJ2-1; v_gene: TRBV18; d_gene: .; CDR3nt: TGTGCCAGCTCACCATTAGACACAGCGAAGTACAATGAGCAGTTCTTC; CDR3aa: CASSPLDTAKYNEQFF
abundance: .; j_gene: TRBJ2-7; v_gene: TRBV29-1; d_gene: .; CDR3nt: TGCAGCGTCGAAAGCGTGGCTAGGCCCTACGAGCAGTACTTC; CDR3aa: CSVESVARPYEQYF
abundance: few; j_gene: TRBJ2-7; v_gene: TRBV7-8; d_gene: TRBD1; CDR3nt: TGTGCCAGCAGCGTAGGGGGCTTAGGCTCCTACGAGCAGTACTTC; CDR3aa: CASSVGGLGSYEQYF
abundance: .; j_gene: TRBJ2-1; v_gene: TRBV3-1; d_gene: TRBD2; CDR3nt: TGTGCCAGCAGCCGTACTAGCGGGAGGGAGGTTGAGCAGTTCTTC; CDR3aa: CASSRTSGREVEQFF
abundance: few; j_gene: TRBJ1-6; v_gene: TRBV9; d_gene: TRBD1; CDR3nt: TGTGCCAGCAGCCCCCAGACAGGGGACGGCTCACCCCTCCACTTT; CDR3aa: CASSPQTGDGSPLHF
abundance: .; j_gene: TRBJ2-1; v_gene: TRBV7-2; d_gene: .; CDR3nt: TGTGCCAGCAGGGGGCCGGGCTCAAATCTCCATGAGCAGTTCTTC; CDR3aa: CASRGPGSNLHEQFF
abundance: few; j_gene: TRBJ1-4; v_gene: TRBV20-1; d_gene: .; CDR3nt: TGCAGTGCTAGTCGGAGGGTTAGCGAAAAACTGTTTTTT; CDR3aa: CSASRRVSEKLFF
abundance: few; j_gene: TRBJ2-5; v_gene: TRBV10-1; d_gene: TRBD2; CDR3nt: TGCGCCAGCAGTGAGTCGAAGGCGGGAGGGTTGAAGACCCAGTACTTC; CDR3aa: CASSESKAGGLKTQYF
abundance: few; j_gene: TRBJ1-2; v_gene: TRBV6-2/TRBV6-3; d_gene: .; CDR3nt: TGTGCCAGCAGGTCCGGGTCTGGCTACACCTTC; CDR3aa: CASRSGSGYTF
abundance: .; j_gene: TRBJ2-2; v_gene: TRBV18; d_gene: .; CDR3nt: TGTGCCAGCTCACCACCGATGCATGGCGGGGAGCTGTTTTTT; CDR3aa: CASSPPMHGGELFF
abundance: .; j_gene: TRBJ2-3; v_gene: TRBV27; d_gene: TRBD2; CDR3nt: TGTGCCACCCGACTAGCTTTTGCAGATACGCAGTATTTT; CDR3aa: CATRLAFADTQYF
abundance: few; j_gene: TRBJ2-7; v_gene: TRBV5-5; d_gene: TRBD1; CDR3nt: TGTGCCAGCAGGACCGGGACAGCCTCCTACGAGCAGTACTTC; CDR3aa: CASRTGTASYEQYF
abundance: .; j_gene: TRBJ2-1; v_gene: TRBV12-3/TRBV12-4; d_gene: TRBD2; CDR3nt: TGTGCCACTTCACTAGCGGGAGCCGGGGAGCAGTTCTTC; CDR3aa: CATSLAGAGEQFF
abundance: few; j_gene: TRBJ2-5; v_gene: TRBV6-1; d_gene: TRBD2; CDR3nt: TGTGCCAGCAGTCGCCGCCCGGGAGGAGAAGAGACCCAGTACTTC; CDR3aa: CASSRRPGGEETQYF
abundance: few; j_gene: TRBJ1-2; v_gene: TRBV24-1; d_gene: .; CDR3nt: TGTGCCACCAGTGATTTGGACTTACGTGGCTACACCTTC; CDR3aa: CATSDLDLRGYTF
abundance: .; j_gene: TRBJ2-5; v_gene: TRBV6-2/TRBV6-3; d_gene: .; CDR3nt: TGTGCCAGCAGTCTAGAGGCTATACCTCAAGAGACCCAGTACTTC; CDR3aa: CASSLEAIPQETQYF
abundance: few; j_gene: TRBJ2-5; v_gene: TRBV9; d_gene: .; CDR3nt: TGTGCCAGCAGCGTAGGAGGGGCCCGTGAGACCCAGTACTTC; CDR3aa: CASSVGGARETQYF
abundance: .; j_gene: TRBJ2-7; v_gene: TRBV5-4; d_gene: .; CDR3nt: TGTGCCAGCAGCTCGCCCCTTCGCCACGAGCAGTACTTC; CDR3aa: CASSSPLRHEQYF
abundance: many; j_gene: TRBJ2-3; v_gene: TRBV7-3; d_gene: .; CDR3nt: TGTGCCAGCAGCTCCGGTCCCGGCGGGGATACGCAGTATTTT; CDR3aa: CASSSGPGGDTQYF
abundance: few; j_gene: TRBJ2-2; v_gene: TRBV29-1; d_gene: .; CDR3nt: TGCAGCGGGTACCTAGGAACCGGGGAGCTGTTTTTT; CDR3aa: CSGYLGTGELFF
abundance: .; j_gene: TRBJ2-7; v_gene: TRBV2; d_gene: TRBD2; CDR3nt: TGTGCCAGCAGAGGGGTCGTGCGGGAGAACTACGAGCAGTACTTC; CDR3aa: CASRGVVRENYEQYF
abundance: .; j_gene: TRBJ1-2; v_gene: TRBV9; d_gene: .; CDR3nt: TGTGCCAGCAGCGAGCACAGAGATCCCCTTTATGGCTACACCTTC; CDR3aa: CASSEHRDPLYGYTF
abundance: .; j_gene: TRBJ2-3; v_gene: TRBV5-1; d_gene: TRBD2; CDR3nt: TGCGCCAGCAGCTTGGAGCGGGGGGAGCGGGATACGCAGTATTTT; CDR3aa: CASSLERGERDTQYF
abundance: .; j_gene: TRBJ2-2; v_gene: TRBV7-9; d_gene: .; CDR3nt: TGTGCCAGCAGTCAGGAGCTGTTTTTT; CDR3aa: CASSQELFF
abundance: .; j_gene: TRBJ1-2; v_gene: TRBV5-1; d_gene: .; CDR3nt: TGCGCCAGCAGCCTCAACGGGGAGGGTAACTATGGCTACACCTTC; CDR3aa: CASSLNGEGNYGYTF
abundance: few; j_gene: TRBJ2-2; v_gene: TRBV20-1; d_gene: .; CDR3nt: TGCAGTGCTCATGGGACTCTTGACACCGGGGAGCTGTTTTTT; CDR3aa: CSAHGTLDTGELFF
abundance: .; j_gene: TRBJ2-5; v_gene: TRBV20-1; d_gene: TRBD2; CDR3nt: TGCAGTGCTAGGGAGACTAGCGGGCGTGAGACCCAGTACTTC; CDR3aa: CSARETSGRETQYF
abundance: .; j_gene: TRBJ2-7; v_gene: TRBV29-1; d_gene: .; CDR3nt: TGCAGCGTTTCCGGGCCTGACTCCTACGAGCAGTACTTC; CDR3aa: CSVSGPDSYEQYF
abundance: .; j_gene: TRBJ1-1; v_gene: TRBV5-4; d_gene: .; CDR3nt: TGTGCCAGCAGCTCCCGGCCGAACACTGAAGCTTTCTTT; CDR3aa: CASSSRPNTEAFF
abundance: .; j_gene: TRBJ2-1; v_gene: TRBV5-1; d_gene: .; CDR3nt: TGCGCCAGCAGCTTGGCCGCGACCGGAGCCCTTGGGTATGAGCAGTTCTTC; CDR3aa: CASSLAATGALGYEQFF
abundance: .; j_gene: TRBJ2-5; v_gene: TRBV12-3/TRBV12-4; d_gene: TRBD2; CDR3nt: TGTGCCAGCAGTTTCGGAGCGGGAGGGCTCGGGACCCAGTACTTC; CDR3aa: CASSFGAGGLGTQYF
abundance: few; j_gene: TRBJ2-1; v_gene: TRBV12-5; d_gene: .; CDR3nt: TGTGCTAGTGGTTTGATGGGTGAGGGGGTCCAGTTCTTC; CDR3aa: CASGLMGEGVQFF
abundance: many; j_gene: TRBJ1-2; v_gene: TRBV3-1; d_gene: .; CDR3nt: TGTGCCAGCAGCCTGGGTGGCGGCTACACCTTC; CDR3aa: CASSLGGGYTF